This passage covers 4 T cell receptor beta chains from one sample sequenced in a study of CD8+CD57+ T cells in acquired aplastic anemia. Genomic DNA was employed as the template in profiling TCR beta VDJ and CDR3. TCRdb fed the reads into MiXCR, producing one record per CDR3 protein. The sample has fewer than 250,000 distinct CDR3 sequences, around 50% seen once. The specimen sequenced was sorted CD4+, CD8+, or CD8+CD57+ T cells (not recorded which) from PBMCs. These receptors came from a human donor in good health, serving as a control.

This clonotype was seen repeatedly, ten times or more. The V gene is TRBV28, the J gene TRBJ1-5; tentative D call: TRBD1 (6 bases). Germline CDR1 and CDR2: MDHEN and SYDVKM. V lost 2 bases and J 10 bases, leaving 12 bases between the germline ends. The length of the CDR3 is 13 residues. The CDR3 here is CASSLEQGHPQHF. Here the CDR3 DNA reads TGTGCCAGCAGTTTAGAACAGGGCCATCCCCAGCATTTT.

This clonotype was detected ten times or more. This chain links TRBV19 with TRBJ2-4; 7 positions agree with TRBD1. This CDR3 comprises 14 residues. In germline, CDR1 is LNHDA, CDR2 SQIVND (reference sequence). V shed 6 bases, J shed 5 bases, and the junction held 7 bases outside the gene matches. CDR3 residues: CASRLTGNQNIQYF. The CDR3 nucleotides read TGTGCCAGTAGGTTGACAGGGAACCAAAACATTCAGTACTTC.

The V and J genes are TRBV11-2 and TRBJ2-2; 10 bases are a match to TRBD1. The CDR3 runs to 16 residues. The V gene end was trimmed by 5 bases and the J gene end by 5 bases; junction bases not matched to a gene: 8. In germline, CDR1 is SGHAT, CDR2 FQNNGV. The CDR3: CASSTRTGGSTGELFF. The CDR3 DNA follows: TGTGCCAGCAGCACCCGGACAGGGGGATCGACCGGGGAGCTGTTTTTT.

This clonotype was recorded many times. The gene calls are TRBV9 and TRBJ2-7, with TRBD1 matching over 11 bases. Trimming removed 4 bases from V and 3 bases from J; junction bases left unmatched: 6. Looked up from germline, CDR1 is SGDLS and CDR2 is YYNGEE. The CDR3 runs to 15 residues. The CDR3 here is CASSPRTGGVYEQYF. CDR3 sequence (DNA): TGTGCCAGCAGCCCGCGGACAGGGGGCGTCTACGAGCAGTACTTC. The full variable domain, with the rest looked up from reference TRBV9 and TRBJ2-7, is DSGVTQTPKHLITATGQRVTLRCSPRSGDLSVYWYQQSLDQGLQFLIQYYNGEERAKGNILERFSAQQFPDLHSELNLSSLELGDSALYFCASSPRTGGVYEQYFGPGTRLTVT.